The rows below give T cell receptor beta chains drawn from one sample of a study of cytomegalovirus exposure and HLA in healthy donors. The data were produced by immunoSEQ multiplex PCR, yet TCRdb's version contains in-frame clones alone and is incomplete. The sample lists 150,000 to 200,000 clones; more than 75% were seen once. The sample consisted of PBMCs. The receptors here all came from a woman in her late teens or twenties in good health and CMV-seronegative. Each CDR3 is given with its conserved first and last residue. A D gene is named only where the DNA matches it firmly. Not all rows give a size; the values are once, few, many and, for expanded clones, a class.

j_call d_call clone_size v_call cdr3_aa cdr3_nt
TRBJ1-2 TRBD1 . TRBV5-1 CASSIGQGNYGYTF TGCGCCAGCAGCATCGGACAGGGAAACTATGGCTACACCTTC
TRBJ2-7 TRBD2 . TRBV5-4 CASSTREGGYEQYF TGTGCCAGCAGCACCAGGGAGGGTGGCTACGAGCAGTACTTC
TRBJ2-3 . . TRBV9 CASSVSADTQYF TGTGCCAGCAGCGTAAGCGCAGATACGCAGTATTTT
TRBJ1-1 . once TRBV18 CASSPQSGVTEAFF TGTGCCAGCTCACCACAATCAGGGGTTACTGAAGCTTTCTTT
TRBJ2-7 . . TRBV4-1 CASSQLQGQGYEQYF TGCGCCAGCAGCCAATTACAGGGCCAGGGCTACGAGCAGTACTTC
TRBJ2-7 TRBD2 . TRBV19 CASSLSGGGREEQYF TGTGCCAGTAGCCTCTCTGGGGGAGGGCGAGAGGAGCAGTACTTC
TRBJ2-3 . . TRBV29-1 CSVVGALTDTQYF TGCAGCGTTGTGGGGGCTCTCACAGATACGCAGTATTTT
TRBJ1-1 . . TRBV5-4 CASSLVGRTMNTEAFF TGTGCCAGCAGCTTGGTGGGCAGAACCATGAACACTGAAGCTTTCTTT
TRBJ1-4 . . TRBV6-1 CASSEPVGSGKLFF TGTGCCAGCAGTGAACCAGTCGGCTCGGGGAAACTGTTTTTT
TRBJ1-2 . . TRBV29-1 CSVIADSLYGYTF TGCAGCGTTATTGCTGACAGCCTCTATGGCTACACCTTC
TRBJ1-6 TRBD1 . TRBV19 CASSIDPGGSSPLHF TGTGCCAGTAGTATAGATCCAGGGGGGAGTTCACCCCTCCACTTT
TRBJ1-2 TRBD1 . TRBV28 CASSSRGQGATGYTF TGTGCCAGCAGTTCCCGGGGACAGGGGGCGACTGGCTACACCTTC
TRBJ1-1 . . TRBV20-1 CSALGGTEAFF TGCAGTGCACTAGGCGGGACTGAAGCTTTCTTT
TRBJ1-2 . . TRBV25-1 CASSAGGGGASYGYTF TGTGCCAGCAGTGCCGGTGGCGGGGGCGCCAGCTATGGCTACACCTTC